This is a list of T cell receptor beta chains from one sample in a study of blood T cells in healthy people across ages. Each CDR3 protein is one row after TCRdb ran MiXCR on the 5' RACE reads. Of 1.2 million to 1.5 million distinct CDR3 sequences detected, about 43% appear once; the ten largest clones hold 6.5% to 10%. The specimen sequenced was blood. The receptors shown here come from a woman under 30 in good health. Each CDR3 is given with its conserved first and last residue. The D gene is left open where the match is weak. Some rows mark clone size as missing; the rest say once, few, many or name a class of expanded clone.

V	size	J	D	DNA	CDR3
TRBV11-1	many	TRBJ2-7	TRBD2	TGTGCCAGCAGCTGGGCAGCGGGGGAGTACGAGCAGTACTTC	CASSWAAGEYEQYF
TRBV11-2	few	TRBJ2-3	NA	TGTGCCAGCAGCTTAAATCCGGGACCCGCAGATACGCAGTATTTT	CASSLNPGPADTQYF
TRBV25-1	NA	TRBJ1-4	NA	TGTGCCAGCAGTGAGTACTACAGGGCAACTAATGAAAAACTGTTTTTT	CASSEYYRATNEKLFF
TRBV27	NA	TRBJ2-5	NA	TGTGCCAGCAGTTTGCTAAGTTCAGGGTACCAAGAGACCCAGTACTTC	CASSLLSSGYQETQYF
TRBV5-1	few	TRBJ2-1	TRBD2	TGCGCCAGCACTCCAGGGACTAGCGGGGGATCTGAGCAGTTCTTC	CASTPGTSGGSEQFF
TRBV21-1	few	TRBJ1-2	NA	TGTGCCAGCTGCCGAAAGACAGGGGGGGATGGCTACACCTTC	CASCRKTGGDGYTF
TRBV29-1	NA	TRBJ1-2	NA	TGCAGCGTTGTGCCTCCTAACTATGGCTACACCTTC	CSVVPPNYGYTF
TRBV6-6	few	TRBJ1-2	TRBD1	TGTGCCAGCAACCGACAGGGGGCTAGGGGCTACACCTTC	CASNRQGARGYTF
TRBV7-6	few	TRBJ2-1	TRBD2	TGTGCCAGCAGCTCCTCGACTAGCGGATCGAGCCTGTACAATGAGCAGTTCTTC	CASSSSTSGSSLYNEQFF
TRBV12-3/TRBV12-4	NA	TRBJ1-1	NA	TGTGCCAGCAGTTTACAGGGAACCCACACTGAAGCTTTCTTT	CASSLQGTHTEAFF
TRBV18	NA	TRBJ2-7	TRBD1	TGTGCCAGCTCACCAGCGGTAGGCTACGGGACAGGAGTCTTCTACGAGCAGTACTTC	CASSPAVGYGTGVFYEQYF
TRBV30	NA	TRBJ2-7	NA	TGTGCCGGGAGTCCCCCGACCTACGAGCAGTACTTC	CAGSPPTYEQYF
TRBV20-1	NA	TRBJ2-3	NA	TGCAGTGCTTACGGCGGGGGCAGCACAGATACGCAGTATTTT	CSAYGGGSTDTQYF
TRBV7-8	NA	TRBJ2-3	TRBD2	TGTGCCAGCAGCTTAGTCCCTAGCGGGGGGGCAGGGCAGTATTTT	CASSLVPSGGAGQYF
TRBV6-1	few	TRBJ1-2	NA	TGTGCCAGCAGTGAAGCTGAGGGCTACTATGGCTACACCTTC	CASSEAEGYYGYTF
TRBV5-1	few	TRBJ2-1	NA	TGCGCCAGCAGCCTGGGACGGCTCTACAATGAGCAGTTCTTC	CASSLGRLYNEQFF
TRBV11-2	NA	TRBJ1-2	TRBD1	TGTGCCAGCAGCTCCGTTAGAATGGGACAGGGGATCTATGGCTACACCTTC	CASSSVRMGQGIYGYTF
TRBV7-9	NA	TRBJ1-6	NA	TGTGCCAGCAGCTTACCAGATTCACCCCTCCACTTT	CASSLPDSPLHF
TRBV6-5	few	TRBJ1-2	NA	TGTGCCGCTACGGGGGGAGGGGTTCTTGGCTACACCTTC	CAATGGGVLGYTF
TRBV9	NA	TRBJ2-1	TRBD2	TGTGCCAGCAGCGTTGTAACCGGGACTAGCGGGGGGGGTTACAATGAGCAGTTCTTC	CASSVVTGTSGGGYNEQFF
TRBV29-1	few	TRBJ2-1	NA	TGCAGCGGCCAGACATCAAGAGCCTACAATGAGCAGTTCTTC	CSGQTSRAYNEQFF
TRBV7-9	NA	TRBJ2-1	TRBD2	TGTGCCAGCAGCTTAGGACTAGCGGGAGGGGGCTATGAGCAGTTCTTC	CASSLGLAGGGYEQFF
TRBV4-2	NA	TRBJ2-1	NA	TGTGCCAGCAGACCGGTGCGAGCGAACAACAATGAGCAGTTCTTC	CASRPVRANNNEQFF
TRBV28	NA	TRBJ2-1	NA	TGTGCCAGCAGTACAAAACCGTTAGAGGCTGGGCAGTTCTTC	CASSTKPLEAGQFF
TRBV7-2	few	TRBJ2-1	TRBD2	TGTGCCAGCAGCTTAGCAGCAGCGGGGACCTACAATGAGCAGTTCTTC	CASSLAAAGTYNEQFF
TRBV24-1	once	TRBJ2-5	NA	TGTGCCACCAGTCAGTGGCAAGAGACCCAGTACTTC	CATSQWQETQYF
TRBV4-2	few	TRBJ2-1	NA	TGTGCCAGCAGCCAAGATCGGGCGGGGTGGAATGAGCAGTTCTTC	CASSQDRAGWNEQFF
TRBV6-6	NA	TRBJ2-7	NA	TGTGCCAGCCGTACCTCTCCATACGAGCAGTACTTC	CASRTSPYEQYF
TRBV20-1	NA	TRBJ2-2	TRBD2	TGCAGTGCTGGGGACTATCTGAGTCCCGGGGAGCTGTTTTTT	CSAGDYLSPGELFF
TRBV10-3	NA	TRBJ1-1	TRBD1	TGTGCCATCAGTGGGAGGGGGCAGAACACTGAAGCTTTCTTT	CAISGRGQNTEAFF
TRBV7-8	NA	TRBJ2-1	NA	TGTGCCAGCGCACTCACGACCGGAGAGTACAATGAGCAGTTCTTC	CASALTTGEYNEQFF
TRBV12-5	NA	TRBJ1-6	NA	TGTGCTAGTGGTTTGCCCCCCAGGGATTCACCCCTCCACTTT	CASGLPPRDSPLHF
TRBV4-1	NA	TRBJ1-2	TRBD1	TGCGCCAGCAGCCAAGATCCGGGACAGGGGGGAGTTGGCTACACCTTC	CASSQDPGQGGVGYTF
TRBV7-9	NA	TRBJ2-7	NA	TGTGCCAGCAGCTTAATGTCCAAGGCCGAGCAGTACTTC	CASSLMSKAEQYF
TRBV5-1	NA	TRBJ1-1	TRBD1	TGCGCCAGCAGCCCCAGGACAGGGGGCCCGAACACTGAAGCTTTCTTT	CASSPRTGGPNTEAFF
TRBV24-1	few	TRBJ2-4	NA	TGTGCCACCAGTGATTTATCCCCGTGGAACATTCAGTACTTC	CATSDLSPWNIQYF
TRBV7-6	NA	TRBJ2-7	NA	TGTGCCAGCAGCCGAGGCGAGGGTCGGTCCTACGAGCAGTACTTC	CASSRGEGRSYEQYF
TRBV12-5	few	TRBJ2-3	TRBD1	TGTGCTAGTGGTCCCGGGACAGGCGCCGTCACAGATACGCAGTATTTT	CASGPGTGAVTDTQYF
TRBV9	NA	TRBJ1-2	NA	TGTGCCAGCAGCGTAGATGTTACCAACTATGGCTACACCTTC	CASSVDVTNYGYTF
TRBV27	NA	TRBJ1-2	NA	TGTGCCAGCAGTTCCGGGACACATGGACGGAAATATGGCTACACCTTC	CASSSGTHGRKYGYTF
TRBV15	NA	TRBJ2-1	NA	TGTGCCACCAATGGGGGGCCGGGTGGTGAGCAGTTCTTC	CATNGGPGGEQFF
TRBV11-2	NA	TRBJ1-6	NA	TGTGCCAGCCGCCCCGGCAGCTCCTATAATTCACCCCTCCACTTT	CASRPGSSYNSPLHF
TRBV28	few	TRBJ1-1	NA	TGTGCCAGCAGCCACGGGGGCAGCTCCCCTGAAGCTTTCTTT	CASSHGGSSPEAFF